Each of the 10 T cell receptor beta chains below was sequenced from the same sample in a study of T cell changes during pregnancy in multiple sclerosis. TCRdb's table, derived via immunoSEQ multiplex PCR, lists solely in-frame clones and lacks some. The repertoire includes over 45,000 clones, roughly 93% of them detected once, and less than 3.5% sits in the top ten. This specimen was CD8+ T cells from peripheral blood mononuclear cells, taken in the third trimester of pregnancy. All receptors derive from a female donor with multiple sclerosis, enrolled in a pregnancy study.

This clone has only one observation. The chain uses TRBV7-9 and TRBJ2-7; 10 bases are shared with TRBD2. The CDR3 totals 16 residues. Germline lookup yields CDR1 SEHNR and CDR2 FQNEAQ (reference sequence). V was clipped by 5 bases and J by 2 bases; unmatched bases: 9. As DNA, the CDR3 is TGTGCCAGCAGCCCAGGGGGGGGGACTAGCGCCTACGAGCAGTACTTC. It yields the protein CASSPGGGTSAYEQYF.

The gene calls are TRBV19 and TRBJ2-2; TRBD1 aligns across 10 bases. CDR1 is LNHDA and CDR2 is SQIVND in the germline V gene (reference sequence). V shed 3 bases, J shed 7 bases, and the junction held 5 bases outside the gene matches. The CDR3 length is 15 residues. CDR3 protein: CASSIGQGGNGELFF. CDR3 bases: TGTGCCAGTAGTATTGGACAGGGGGGGAACGGGGAGCTGTTTTTT. Complete variable domain (other parts from reference TRBV19 and TRBJ2-2): DGGITQSPKYLFRKEGQNVTLSCEQNLNHDAMYWYRQDPGQGLRLIYYSQIVNDFQKGDIAEGYSVSREKKESFPLTVTSAQKNPTAFYLCASSIGQGGNGELFFGEGSRLTVL.

V is TRBV11-2 and J is TRBJ2-1; TRBD2 agrees at 10 bases. The junction had 5 bases not matched to a gene; V was cut back by 6 bases and J by 3 bases. The germline V gene has CDR1 SGHAT and CDR2 FQNNGV. The CDR3 contains 15 residues. Here the CDR3 DNA reads TGTGCCAGCAGAACCGGGACTAGCGACTACAATGAGCAGTTCTTC. It codes for CASRTGTSDYNEQFF.

The gene calls are TRBV5-8 and TRBJ2-2; a weak D match, TRBD1 (5 bases). V gave up 4 bases and J gave up 5 bases, with 15 bases separating them. Germline V gives CDR1 SGHTS, CDR2 YDEGEE. This CDR3 comprises 15 residues. CDR3 amino acids: CASSPSGIGTGELFF. The DNA for the CDR3 is TGTGCCAGCAGCCCCTCAGGGATTGGGACCGGGGAGCTGTTTTTT.

J is TRBJ2-1 and V is TRBV29-1; possibly TRBD2 for D (5 bases). The CDR3 is made up of 14 amino acids. Trimming stripped 3 bases from V and 5 bases from J, with 14 bases between. Germline V CDR1 and CDR2: SQVTM, ANQGSEA. Here the CDR3 DNA reads TGCAGCGTTGACGGCGCAGCGGCGAACAATGAGCAGTTCTTC. As protein: CSVDGAAANNEQFF.

The chain is built from TRBV27 and TRBJ1-1, with a tentative D call TRBD1 (5 bases). Germline lookup yields CDR1 MNHEY and CDR2 SMNVEV (reference sequence). The ends were cut back, 3 bases at V and 6 bases at J, with 14 bases in the middle. The length of the CDR3 is 14 residues. The CDR3 spells CASSFSRGGSEAFF. The CDR3 DNA follows: TGTGCCAGCAGTTTCTCTCGGGGGGGATCTGAAGCTTTCTTT.

V usage is TRBV9 and J usage is TRBJ1-4, with D maybe TRBD1 (6 bases). Germline V gene data show CDR1 as SGDLS and CDR2 as YYNGEE. This CDR3 has 16 residues. The V and J ends lost 3 bases and 0 bases respectively, with 12 bases between them. The CDR3 DNA follows: TGTGCCAGCAGCGCGACAGGAGGAACAACTAATGAAAAACTGTTTTTT. Translated: CASSATGGTTNEKLFF. The variable domain in full, with the rest retrieved from reference TRBV9 and TRBJ1-4, is DSGVTQTPKHLITATGQRVTLRCSPRSGDLSVYWYQQSLDQGLQFLIQYYNGEERAKGNILERFSAQQFPDLHSELNLSSLELGDSALYFCASSATGGTTNEKLFFGSGTQLSVL.

The chain carries TRBV5-5 and TRBJ1-2; 7 nucleotides agree with TRBD1. Germline V gene lookup returns CDR1 SGHKS and CDR2 YYEKEE (reference sequence). This CDR3 is built from 13 residues. V gave up 5 bases and J gave up 4 bases; unmatched junction bases: 5. CDR3 in amino acids: CASRVWTGYGYTF. The CDR3 DNA reads TGTGCCAGCAGGGTATGGACAGGCTATGGCTACACCTTC.

This clone was recorded once. The V gene is TRBV27, the J gene TRBJ1-1; 7 nucleotides match TRBD1. Per germline, CDR1 MNHEY and CDR2 SMNVEV (reference sequence). The CDR3 runs 15 residues. The trim removed 1 base at V and 6 bases at J, leaving 8 bases unmatched. The CDR3 bases are TGTGCCAGCAGTTTATTCGCAGGGGGTATCCCTGAAGCTTTCTTT. Its protein product is CASSLFAGGIPEAFF.

This sequence joins TRBV11-2 and TRBJ2-7, with D tentatively TRBD1 (5 bases). The CDR3 loop spans 15 amino acids. Germline lookup yields CDR1 SGHAT and CDR2 FQNNGV. V lost 5 bases and J lost 0, with 14 bases in between. CDR3 loop: CASSPPQGNSYEQYF. The CDR3 region has the DNA TGTGCCAGCAGCCCACCCCAGGGTAACTCCTACGAGCAGTACTTC.